One and the same sample provided the 24 T cell receptor beta chains below, sequenced in a study of cytomegalovirus exposure and HLA in healthy donors. The PCR had 60 Vbeta and 13 Jbeta primers. Sequencing was performed with immunoSEQ multiplex PCR; in TCRdb, only in-frame clones are kept and a portion is missing. This table has 150,000 or so clones, approximately 73% appearing once. Sequences were obtained from PBMCs. These receptors originate from a woman between 18 and 29 years old in good health and CMV-seronegative.

With respect to this clone: The junction departs from germline at one end; a sequencing error may be responsible. The chain employs TRBV7-9 and TRBJ1-6, with TRBD1 matching 7 bases. The germline V gene encodes CDR1 SEHNR and CDR2 FQNEAQ (reference sequence). The CDR3 is made up of 16 amino acids. The CDR3: CSSTVASGTDNSPLHF. DNA of the CDR3: TGTTCCAGTACCGTAGCCTCCGGGACAGATAATTCACCCCTCCACTTT.

The CDR3 is CASSPPGGRGNEQFF. The DNA for the CDR3 is TGTGCCAGCAGCCCCCCGGGGGGGCGAGGCAATGAGCAGTTCTTC. The gene calls are TRBV7-2 and TRBJ2-1, with TRBD2 identical over 8 bases. Unmatched junction bases numbered 9, after V lost 5 bases and J lost 6 bases. Looked up from germline, CDR1 is SGHTA and CDR2 is FQGNSA. The CDR3 has 15 residues.

This clone has a single count. The chain employs TRBV18 and TRBJ2-3; D is unresolved. V was cut by 3 bases and J by 2 bases, with 9 bases left in between. This CDR3 is 14 amino acids long. The germline V gene encodes CDR1 KGHSH and CDR2 LQKENI. CDR3 sequence (DNA): TGTGCCAGCTCACCGCTAGGCACCACAGATACGCAGTATTTT. Translation gives CASSPLGTTDTQYF. Complete variable domain (other parts from reference TRBV18 and TRBJ2-3): NAGVMQNPRHLVRRRGQEARLRCSPMKGHSHVYWYRQLPEEGLKFMVYLQKENIIDESGMPKERFSAEFPKEGPSILRIQQVVRGDSAAYFCASSPLGTTDTQYFGPGTRLTVL.

J is TRBJ2-1 and V is TRBV4-3; 12 nucleotides agree with TRBD1. Germline-derived CDR1 and CDR2 are LGHNA and YSLEER. After removal of 1 base from V and 7 bases from J, the junction contained 2 bases not matched to a gene. This CDR3 is 15 amino acids long. CDR3 in DNA: TGCGCCAGCAGCCAAGGGGGACAGGGGGCAAATGAGCAGTTCTTC. This translates into CASSQGGQGANEQFF.

The genes are TRBV10-3 and TRBJ2-2, with 10 positions matching TRBD1. The V and J ends lost 6 bases and 3 bases, in that order; junction bases with no gene match: 4. CDR1 and CDR2 from the germline V gene are ENHRY and SYGVKD. This CDR3 is 15 amino acids long. In nucleotides, the CDR3 is TGTGCCATCAGACCCGGGACAGGGGACACCGGGGAGCTGTTTTTT. Its protein is CAIRPGTGDTGELFF.

The V and J genes are TRBV5-1 and TRBJ2-1; D is possibly TRBD2 (6 bases). The CDR3 has 14 amino acids. V lost 2 bases and J lost 4, with 10 bases in between. The germline V gene encodes CDR1 SGHRS and CDR2 YFSETQ. CDR3: CASSFREWYNEQFF. The CDR3 bases are TGCGCCAGCAGCTTCCGGGAGTGGTACAATGAGCAGTTCTTC.

This clone has more than one count but fewer than ten. V and J are TRBV28 and TRBJ1-6; possible D gene TRBD1, 6 bases. Per germline, CDR1 MDHEN and CDR2 SYDVKM. Trimming took 1 base from V and 8 from J, leaving 12 bases between them. The CDR3 covers 15 residues. The CDR3 sequence is CASSLSSGVYSPLHF. CDR3 DNA: TGTGCCAGCAGTTTATCTTCAGGGGTATATTCACCCCTCCACTTT. Filled out from reference TRBV28 and TRBJ1-6, the complete variable domain reads DVKVTQSSRYLVKRTGEKVFLECVQDMDHENMFWYRQDPGLGLRLIYFSYDVKMKEKGDIPEGYSVSREKKERFSLILESASTNQTSMYLCASSLSSGVYSPLHFGNGTRLTVT.

V usage is TRBV5-5 and J usage is TRBJ1-4; TRBD1 matches at 7 bases. Germline V gene sequence: CDR1 SGHKS, CDR2 YYEKEE (reference sequence). There are 18 residues in the CDR3. V shed 2 bases and J 8 bases; nucleotides not matched to a gene: 18. DNA of the CDR3: TGTGCCAGCAGCTTTTCCCCTCCGAGAGACAGGGTGGAGGAAAAACTGTTTTTT. It translates to CASSFSPPRDRVEEKLFF.

This clone showed up just a few times. The rearrangement joins TRBV6-5 to TRBJ1-4, with D hard to call. Germline CDR1 and CDR2: MNHEY and SVGAGI. The germline V and J ends were trimmed by 1 base and 4 bases, with 10 bases remaining between them. The CDR3 has 15 amino acids. The CDR3, as DNA: TGTGCCAGCAGTTACTTCCCCAGAATTAATGAAAAACTGTTTTTT. As protein: CASSYFPRINEKLFF.

The chain employs TRBV27 and TRBJ1-4; perhaps TRBD1 as D (5 bases). V lost 8 bases, J lost 3 bases, and 16 bases lay in between. The germline V gene has CDR1 MNHEY and CDR2 SMNVEV (reference sequence). The CDR3 consists of 15 residues. CDR3 sequence (DNA): TGTGCCAGCGGGGAACGGGGGAGGGCTAATGAAAAACTGTTTTTT. This sequence encodes CASGERGRANEKLFF.

The DNA of the CDR3 is TGTGCCAGCAGTAGACAGGGGACCGATACGCAGTATTTT. This encodes CASSRQGTDTQYF. The V call is TRBV2, the J call TRBJ2-3; TRBD1 aligns across 8 bases. Unmatched junction bases numbered 4, after V lost 5 bases and J lost 6 bases. Germline lookup yields CDR1 SNHLY and CDR2 FYNNEI. The CDR3 loop spans 13 amino acids.

This sequence joins TRBV5-6 and TRBJ1-3; D unclear. Trimming took 2 bases from V and 0 from J, leaving 9 bases between them. Looked up from germline, CDR1 is SGHDT and CDR2 is YYEEEE. The CDR3 extends over 15 amino acids. For the CDR3, the DNA is TGTGCCAGCAGCTTACCGCGGTTCTCTGGAAACACCATATATTTT. Translating gives CASSLPRFSGNTIYF.

The chain is built from TRBV16 and TRBJ2-7, with D possibly TRBD2 on 6 matching bases. V was trimmed by 0 bases and J by 4 bases, leaving 10 bases between them. The germline CDR1 and CDR2 sequences are KGHSY and FQNENV. The CDR3 has 14 amino acids. The CDR3 loop is CASSQSPSAYEQYV. CDR3 DNA: TGTGCCAGCAGCCAATCCCCTAGCGCTTACGAGCAGTACGTC.

The chain has TRBV4-3 and TRBJ1-4; 7 positions agree with TRBD1. The CDR3 covers 16 residues. Germline CDR1 and CDR2: LGHNA and YSLEER. V shed 2 bases and J 6 bases; nucleotides not matched to a gene: 9. The CDR3 DNA reads TGCGCCAGCAGCCAAAAGAGGGACAGCCTTTATGAAAAACTGTTTTTT. It is translated as CASSQKRDSLYEKLFF.

The V gene is TRBV9, the J gene TRBJ1-1, with 7 bases lining up with TRBD1. This CDR3 comprises 16 residues. Trimming removed 3 bases from V and 4 bases from J; junction bases left unmatched: 12. In germline, CDR1 is SGDLS, CDR2 YYNGEE. In DNA form, the CDR3 reads TGTGCCAGCAGCGGAAGTAGGGGGCGAGGGGGCACTGAAGCTTTCTTT. It translates to CASSGSRGRGGTEAFF.

This clone appeared a single time. This chain connects TRBV10-1 to TRBJ2-3; 7 bases are shared with TRBD2. The CDR3 has 15 residues. CDR1 is WNHNN, CDR2 SYGVQD, per germline (reference sequence). The V gene end was trimmed by 2 bases and the J gene end by 2 bases; junction bases not matched to a gene: 4. CDR3 nucleotides: TGCGCCAGCAGTGAGCTCGCGGGGGTCACAGATACGCAGTATTTT. This gives the protein CASSELAGVTDTQYF.

This rearrangement joins TRBV7-6 to TRBJ2-4, with 7 bases lining up with TRBD2. The CDR3 runs to 17 residues. V lost 5 bases and J lost 1; bases outside the gene matches: 11. Germline CDR1 is SGHVS and CDR2 is FNYEAQ. The CDR3 nucleotides are TGTGCCAGCAGCCCAGTTCAAGCGGGGTCGGCCAAAAACATTCAGTACTTC. As protein: CASSPVQAGSAKNIQYF.

This clone was seen only a few times. A junction end diverges from the germline sequence, so it may reflect a read error. V is TRBV28 and J is TRBJ2-6; D is possibly TRBD1 (5 bases). Looked up from germline, CDR1 is MDHEN and CDR2 is SYDVKM. The CDR3 length is 14 residues. This CDR3 reads CASSRVSGANGLTF. Written as DNA, the CDR3 is TGTGCCAGCAGCAGGGTCTCTGGGGCCAACGGCCTGACTTTC. The full variable domain, completed using reference TRBV28 and TRBJ2-6, is DVKVTQSSRYLVKRTGEKVFLECVQDMDHENMFWYRQDPGLGLRLIYFSYDVKMKEKGDIPEGYSVSREKKERFSLILESASTNQTSMYLCASSRVSGANGLTFGAGSRLTVL.

The chain combines TRBV7-2 with TRBJ2-5; maybe TRBD2 (5 bases). CDR3 length equals 15 residues. The germline gives CDR1 SGHTA, CDR2 FQGNSA. The V end was cut by 3 bases, the J end by 1 base, with 12 bases between. CDR3: CASSLILGPQETQYF. The CDR3 DNA sequence: TGTGCCAGCAGCTTGATACTAGGGCCCCAAGAGACCCAGTACTTC.

This chain connects TRBV7-8 to TRBJ1-3, with a weak D call TRBD1 (6 bases). CDR3 length: 15 residues. The germline V gene has CDR1 SGHVS and CDR2 FQNEAQ. V was pared by 2 bases and J by 0 bases, with 8 bases between. This CDR3 is CASSLTTGSGNTIYF. In nucleotides, the CDR3 is TGTGCCAGCAGCTTAACGACAGGCTCTGGAAACACCATATATTTT.

This chain links TRBV10-3 with TRBJ1-3; no reliable D call. The germline V gene has CDR1 ENHRY and CDR2 SYGVKD. Trimming cost V 4 bases and J 0 bases, with 10 bases left between them. CDR3 length equals 15 residues. CDR3 nucleotide sequence: TGTGCCATCAGTGGAGGAGGCAACTCTGGAAACACCATATATTTT. Translating gives CAISGGGNSGNTIYF.

As for this clone: Other DNA sequences in this specimen translate into the identical CDR3. The chain combines TRBV7-9 with TRBJ1-2; D possibly corresponds to TRBD1 (5 bases). The CDR3 contains 18 residues. CDR1 and CDR2 from the germline V gene are SEHNR and FQNEAQ (reference sequence). Trimming removed 9 bases at V and 3 bases at J, with 29 bases between. Here the CDR3 DNA reads TGTGCCAGTAGCCAGTTGTGGGACTCCAAAATGGCCTACTATGGCTACACCTTC. This codes for CASSQLWDSKMAYYGYTF.

The chain links TRBV18 to TRBJ2-4, with TRBD2 identical over 11 bases. Germline V gene sequence: CDR1 KGHSH, CDR2 LQKENI. CDR3 size: 16 residues. The V segment lost 3 bases and the J segment 0 bases; nucleotides outside the gene matches: 1. The CDR3 DNA reads TGTGCCAGCTCACCCGGACTAGCGGGAGCCAAAAACATTCAGTACTTC. Translated: CASSPGLAGAKNIQYF.

V and J are TRBV28 and TRBJ1-2, with D perhaps TRBD1 (6 bases). Germline lookup yields CDR1 MDHEN and CDR2 SYDVKM. V was trimmed by 4 bases and J by 7 bases, leaving 13 bases between them. This CDR3 comprises 13 residues. The CDR3 loop reads CASSSHRAAGYTF. Written as DNA, the CDR3 is TGTGCCAGCAGTTCTCACAGGGCCGCTGGCTACACCTTC.